Shown below are 8 T cell receptor beta chains from a single sample sequenced in a study of OX40 agonist ivuxolimab in advanced cancers. Measured with immunoSEQ multiplex PCR; TCRdb has only the in-frame clones, and not every one. The table lists approximately 82,000 clones, over 85% of them singletons. The source was CD4+ or CD8+ T cells sorted from blood, collected in a trial of the OX40 agonist ivuxolimab. Receptor source: an adult with an advanced solid tumor such as melanoma, head and neck, liver or kidney cancer.

CDR3 nucleotide sequence: TGTGCCAGCAGCCGGGGGCCCTCCTACAATGAGCAGTTCTTC. This sequence encodes CASSRGPSYNEQFF. V is TRBV27 and J is TRBJ2-1, with D possibly called TRBD1 or TRBD2 (6 bases each). The CDR3 sequence is 14 residues long. The V end was cut by 6 bases, the J end by 0 bases, with 9 bases between. CDR1 is MNHEY, CDR2 SMNVEV, per germline (reference sequence).

The chain recombines TRBV7-9 with TRBJ1-5; D uncertain. Deletions cut 4 bases from V and 6 bases from J, with 7 bases between. The CDR3 spans 12 residues. Germline V gene lookup returns CDR1 SEHNR and CDR2 FQNEAQ (reference sequence). The CDR3 DNA is TGTGCCAGCAGCTCCACTTTTCAGCCCCAGCATTTT. This encodes CASSSTFQPQHF.

This chain connects TRBV9 to TRBJ2-1; 11 positions match TRBD1. V gave up 3 bases and J gave up 0 bases; unmatched junction bases: 2. The germline V gene encodes CDR1 SGDLS and CDR2 YYNGEE. The CDR3 has 16 amino acids. The CDR3 reads CASSGGQGASYNEQFF. CDR3 sequence (DNA): TGTGCCAGCAGCGGAGGACAGGGGGCCTCCTACAATGAGCAGTTCTTC.

This chain uses TRBV5-1 with TRBJ2-7; TRBD2 matches at 11 bases. The V segment lost 4 bases and the J segment 3 bases; nucleotides outside the gene matches: 9. This CDR3 is built from 16 residues. Germline V CDR1 and CDR2: SGHRS, YFSETQ. CDR3 residues: CASSIKTSGNVYEQYF. CDR3 coding DNA: TGCGCCAGCAGCATAAAGACTAGCGGGAATGTCTACGAGCAGTACTTC.

The chain employs TRBV5-1 and TRBJ2-7, with D tentatively TRBD1 (5 bases). Per germline, CDR1 SGHRS and CDR2 YFSETQ. This CDR3 is built from 15 residues. V shed 0 bases and J shed 1 base, with 11 bases lying between them. This CDR3 reads CASSLVGDGSYEQYF. CDR3 in DNA: TGCGCCAGCAGCTTGGTAGGGGATGGGTCCTACGAGCAGTACTTC.

The chain couples TRBV19 to TRBJ2-7, with 12 bases matching TRBD2. Germline V CDR1 and CDR2: LNHDA, SQIVND (reference sequence). V shed 3 bases and J 3 bases; nucleotides not matched to a gene: 3. The CDR3 sequence is 15 residues long. The CDR3 DNA sequence: TGTGCCAGTAGTATTGGACTAGCGGGGAACTACGAGCAGTACTTC. Its protein is CASSIGLAGNYEQYF. Drawing the rest from reference TRBV19 and TRBJ2-7, the complete variable domain is DGGITQSPKYLFRKEGQNVTLSCEQNLNHDAMYWYRQDPGQGLRLIYYSQIVNDFQKGDIAEGYSVSREKKESFPLTVTSAQKNPTAFYLCASSIGLAGNYEQYFGPGTRLTVT.

The chain carries TRBV7-8 and TRBJ1-6; 7 bases agree with TRBD1. CDR3 size: 17 residues. The germline V gene encodes CDR1 SGHVS and CDR2 FQNEAQ. Unmatched junction bases numbered 6, after V lost 4 bases and J lost 0 bases. CDR3 nucleotide sequence: TGTGCCAGCAGCTCCTACCAGGGGGTCTCCTATAATTCACCCCTCCACTTT. Amino acids: CASSSYQGVSYNSPLHF. The complete variable domain, with remaining parts taken from reference TRBV7-8 and TRBJ1-6, reads GAGVSQSPRYKVAKRGQDVALRCDPISGHVSLFWYQQALGQGPEFLTYFQNEAQLDKSGLPSDRFFAERPEGSVSTLKIQRTQQEDSAVYLCASSSYQGVSYNSPLHFGNGTRLTVT.

The chain employs TRBV14 and TRBJ1-1; TRBD1 might be the D (6 bases). Germline CDR1 SGHDN, CDR2 FVKESK. V was cut by 3 bases and J by 5 bases, with 16 bases left in between. The CDR3 has 15 amino acids. The CDR3 region has the DNA TGTGCCAGCAGCCACTTACAGGGCTCTCGGACTGAAGCTTTCTTT. It translates to CASSHLQGSRTEAFF. Combining the CDR3 with reference TRBV14 and TRBJ1-1 gives the whole variable domain EAGVTQFPSHSVIEKGQTVTLRCDPISGHDNLYWYRRVMGKEIKFLLHFVKESKQDESGMPNNRFLAERTGGTYSTLKVQPAELEDSGVYFCASSHLQGSRTEAFFGQGTRLTVV.